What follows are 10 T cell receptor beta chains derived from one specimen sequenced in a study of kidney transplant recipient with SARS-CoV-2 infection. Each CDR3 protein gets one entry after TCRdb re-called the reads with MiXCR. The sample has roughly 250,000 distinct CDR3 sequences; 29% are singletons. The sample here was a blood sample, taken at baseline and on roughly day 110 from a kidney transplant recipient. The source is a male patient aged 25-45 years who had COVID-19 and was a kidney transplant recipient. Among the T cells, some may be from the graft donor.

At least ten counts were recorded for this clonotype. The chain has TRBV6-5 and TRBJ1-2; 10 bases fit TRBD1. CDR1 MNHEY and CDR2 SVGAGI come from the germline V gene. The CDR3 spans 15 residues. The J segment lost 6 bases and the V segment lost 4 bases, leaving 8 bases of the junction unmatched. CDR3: CASSFKTGGVNGYTF. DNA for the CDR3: TGTGCCAGCAGTTTCAAGACAGGGGGCGTTAATGGCTACACCTTC.

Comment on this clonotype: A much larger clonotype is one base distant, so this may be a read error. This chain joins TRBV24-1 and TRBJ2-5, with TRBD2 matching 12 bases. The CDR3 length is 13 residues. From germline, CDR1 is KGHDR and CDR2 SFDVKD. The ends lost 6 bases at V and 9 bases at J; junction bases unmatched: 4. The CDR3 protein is CATSRTSGMAQYF. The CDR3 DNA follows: TGTGCCACCAGTCGGACTAGCGGGATGGCCCAGTACTTC.

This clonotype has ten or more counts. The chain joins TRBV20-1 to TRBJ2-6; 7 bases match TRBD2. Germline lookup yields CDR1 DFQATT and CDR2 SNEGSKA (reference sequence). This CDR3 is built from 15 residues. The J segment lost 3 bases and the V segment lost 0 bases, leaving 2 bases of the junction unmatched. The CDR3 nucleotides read TGCAGTGCTAGAGATAAGCGGGATGGGGCCAACGTCCTGACTTTC. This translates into CSARDKRDGANVLTF.

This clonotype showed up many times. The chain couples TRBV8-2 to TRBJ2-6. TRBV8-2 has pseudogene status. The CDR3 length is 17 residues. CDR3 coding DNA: TGTGGCAGAGCATCCAGGATAACACAAAGTCGGGCCAACGTCCTGACTTTC. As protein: CGRASRITQSRANVLTF.

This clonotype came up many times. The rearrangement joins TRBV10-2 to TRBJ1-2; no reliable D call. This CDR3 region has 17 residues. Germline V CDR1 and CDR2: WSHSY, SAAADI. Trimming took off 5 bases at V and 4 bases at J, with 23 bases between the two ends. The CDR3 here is CASSCGRTSRKTYGYTF. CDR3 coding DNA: TGCGCCAGCAGTTGTGGACGCACTTCTAGAAAGACCTATGGCTACACCTTC.

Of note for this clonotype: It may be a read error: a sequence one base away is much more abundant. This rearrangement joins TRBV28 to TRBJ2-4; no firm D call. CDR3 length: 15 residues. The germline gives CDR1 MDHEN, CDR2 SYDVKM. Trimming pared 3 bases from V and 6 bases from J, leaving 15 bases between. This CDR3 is CASSFPDGGGNIQYF. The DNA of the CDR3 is TGTGCCAGCAGTTTCCCGGACGGTGGCGGAAACATTCAGTACTTC.

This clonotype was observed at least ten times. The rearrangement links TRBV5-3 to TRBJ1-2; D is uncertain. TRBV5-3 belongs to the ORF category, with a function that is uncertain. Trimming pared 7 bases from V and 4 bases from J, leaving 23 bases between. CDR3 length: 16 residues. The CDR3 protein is CARQITVVRKTYGYTF. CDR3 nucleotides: TGTGCCAGACAGATTACAGTGGTGAGAAAGACCTATGGCTACACCTTC.

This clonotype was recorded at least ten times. CDR3 in DNA: TGTGCCAGCAGCCAAGGCACCTCCTCTGGAAACACCATATATTTT. Translated: CASSQGTSSGNTIYF. The rearrangement links TRBV4-2 to TRBJ1-3; D is unresolved. Trimming took 1 base from V and 0 from J, leaving 7 bases between them. Germline V gene data show CDR1 as LGHNA and CDR2 as YNFKEQ. The CDR3 has 15 amino acids.

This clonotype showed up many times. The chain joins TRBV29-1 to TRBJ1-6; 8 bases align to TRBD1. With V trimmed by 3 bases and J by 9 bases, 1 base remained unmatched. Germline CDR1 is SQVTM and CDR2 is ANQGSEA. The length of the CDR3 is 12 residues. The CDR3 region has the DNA TGCAGCGTTGACAGGGGGCTTTCACCCCTCCACTTT. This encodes CSVDRGLSPLHF.

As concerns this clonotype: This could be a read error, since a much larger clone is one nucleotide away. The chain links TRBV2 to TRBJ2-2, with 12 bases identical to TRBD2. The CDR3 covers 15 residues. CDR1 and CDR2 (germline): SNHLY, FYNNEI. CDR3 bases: TGTGCCAGCACCAGACTAGCGGGAGTAACCGGGGAGCCGTTTTTT. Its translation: CASTRLAGVTGEPFF.